The clone carrying this T cell receptor (beta chain) was detected only once. The same CDR3 arises from other DNA sequences in this sample as well. The naive CD8 subset, CD45RO-negative cells positively selected for CCR7, excluded terminally differentiated effector memory CD45RA+ cells. The data were taken from a study of shared clonotypes between healthy human individuals. Only in-frame clones appear in the TCRdb table, and some are missing; sequencing was by immunoSEQ multiplex PCR. The sample gives 1.5 million to 2.5 million clones, 85% to 95% of which show up once; 1.2% is in the top ten. Trimming removed 5 bases from V and 5 bases from J, with 12 bases in between. The germline V gene encodes CDR1 SEHNR and CDR2 FQNEAQ (reference sequence). The CDR3 has 13 residues.

The rearrangement joins TRBV7-9 to TRBJ2-5; D perhaps matches TRBD2 (5 bases). The TCR comes from a man younger than 30 in good health. Sequenced material: naive CD8+ T cells sorted from blood. This chain's CDR3 is CASSPGWEETQYF. The CDR3 DNA reads TGTGCCAGCAGCCCCGGGTGGGAGGAGACCCAGTACTTC.